The rows below give T cell receptor beta chains drawn from one sample of a study of cytomegalovirus exposure and HLA in healthy donors. The protocol was immunoSEQ multiplex PCR, while the TCRdb copy is restricted to in-frame clones and leaves out a portion. The profile shows some 120,000 clones, around 70% of them singletons. The sequenced sample consisted of PBMCs. Source of these receptors: a young man in good health and CMV-seropositive. CDR3s include the opening cysteine and the closing phenylalanine or tryptophan. A D gene is named only where the DNA matches it firmly. A row's size may be missing; if present it is once, few, many or a size class.

clone size	V gene	D gene	J gene	CDR3 DNA	CDR3 protein
.	TRBV19	.	TRBJ1-4	TGTGCCAGTAGTTCTGGGCGAGGCAGGGGAATTGAAAAACTGTTTTTT	CASSSGRGRGIEKLFF
.	TRBV7-9	.	TRBJ1-1	TGTGCCAGCAGCTTAGAGGTCCGCGGGAACACTGAAGCTTTCTTT	CASSLEVRGNTEAFF
.	TRBV6-5	.	TRBJ2-5	TGTGCCAGCACGGTGGCAGGGCAAGAGACCCAGTACTTC	CASTVAGQETQYF
.	TRBV7-9	.	TRBJ1-3	TGTGCCAGCAGCGGGGCTCTTGGCGGAAGCTCTGGAAACACCATATATTTT	CASSGALGGSSGNTIYF
.	TRBV2	.	TRBJ1-1	TGTGCCAGCAGTGTGGCAGGGCGGACTGAAGCTTTCTTT	CASSVAGRTEAFF
few	TRBV6-5	.	TRBJ2-7	TGTGCCAGCAGTCAGGTTTGGTCCTACGAGCAGTACTTC	CASSQVWSYEQYF
.	TRBV5-1	.	TRBJ2-5	TGCGCCAGCAGCTTGGGTCCCGGGGGAGGAGAGACCCAGTACTTC	CASSLGPGGGETQYF
few	TRBV5-6	.	TRBJ1-1	TGTGCCAGCAGCTTGGGGACACGGGTCCAACTAAGAGCTTTCTTT	CASSLGTRVQLRAFF
.	TRBV5-1	.	TRBJ2-7	TGCGCCAGCAGCTTTGGCAGGGAAGGGTACGAGCAGTACTTC	CASSFGREGYEQYF
.	TRBV18	.	TRBJ2-7	TGTGCCAGCTCATTGGGGGCGTCGTCAGAGCAGTACTTC	CASSLGASSEQYF
.	TRBV5-1	TRBD1	TRBJ2-2	TGCGCCAGCAGCTTGGGGACAGGGGGCACCGGGGAGCTGTTTTTT	CASSLGTGGTGELFF
.	TRBV7-9	.	TRBJ2-3	TGTGCCAGCAGCTTAGAAGGGGTTACGCAGTATTTT	CASSLEGVTQYF
once	TRBV2	.	TRBJ2-7	TGTGCCAGCAGTGTCGAGGGTCGGGTAGAGCAGTACTTC	CASSVEGRVEQYF
.	TRBV4-1	TRBD2	TRBJ2-7	TGCGCCAGCAGCAAAAACCCGAGTCTGCTAGCGGACCCACGCGACGAGCAGTACTTC	CASSKNPSLLADPRDEQYF
.	TRBV28	TRBD2	TRBJ2-1	TGTGCCAGCAGTTTGGGACTAGCGGGAAGGAGGAGGTCCTACAATGAGCAGTTCTTC	CASSLGLAGRRRSYNEQFF
few	TRBV7-7	TRBD1	TRBJ2-5	TGTGCTAGCAGCTTAGACAGGGTTGGGACCCAGTACTTC	CASSLDRVGTQYF
.	TRBV6-5	TRBD1	TRBJ2-7	TGTGCCAGCAGCGGTCCGGGACAGAAGCAGTACTTC	CASSGPGQKQYF
.	TRBV28	TRBD1	TRBJ1-5	TGTGCCAGCATATGGGCGAGGACAGGGGATGTCTTCAATCAGCCCCAGCATTTT	CASIWARTGDVFNQPQHF
.	TRBV19	.	TRBJ1-2	TGTGCCAGTAGTCCCGACAGAGCTAACTATGGCTACACCTTC	CASSPDRANYGYTF
.	TRBV11-2	.	TRBJ2-5	TGTGCCAGCAGCCTCAGGGGTAGGGAAGAGACCCAGTACTTC	CASSLRGREETQYF
few	TRBV5-1	.	TRBJ1-1	TGCGCCAGCAGCTTGACAGGGAGGGACACTGAAGCTTTCTTT	CASSLTGRDTEAFF
.	TRBV7-7	.	TRBJ1-1	TGTGCTAGCAGTCATAATGGGGGAGGGGATCAGAACACTGAAGCTTTCTTT	CASSHNGGGDQNTEAFF
few	TRBV6-1	TRBD1	TRBJ1-5	TGTGCCAGCAGTGATACAGGGGAATATCAGCCCCAGCATTTT	CASSDTGEYQPQHF
.	TRBV7-2	TRBD2	TRBJ2-3	TGTGCCAGCAGCTTAGGTCTAGCGGTATCAGCAGATACGCAGTATTTT	CASSLGLAVSADTQYF
.	TRBV19	.	TRBJ1-1	TGTGCCAGTACTTGGACAGAAGGAAACACTGAAGCTTTCTTT	CASTWTEGNTEAFF
.	TRBV5-1	TRBD2	TRBJ2-7	TGCGCCAGCAGCTCCAGAGCGGGAGGGCCGTTCGAGCAGTACTTC	CASSSRAGGPFEQYF
.	TRBV7-2	.	TRBJ1-2	TGTGCCAGCAGCTTAGAAGTAGGGCAGGGAAGCGGCTACACCTTC	CASSLEVGQGSGYTF
few	TRBV11-3	.	TRBJ2-2	TGTGCCAGCAGCTTTTCCCCCGGGGGCGGGGAGCTGTTTTTT	CASSFSPGGGELFF
.	TRBV7-9	.	TRBJ2-7	TGTGCCAGCAGCTTAGGCCCCGCCGACAGGCCTAATCTCTACGAGCAGTACTTC	CASSLGPADRPNLYEQYF
.	TRBV5-4	TRBD1	TRBJ1-3	TGTGCCAGCAGCTCTGGGACAGACGGAAACACCATATATTTT	CASSSGTDGNTIYF
few	TRBV28	.	TRBJ2-1	TGTGCCAGCAGTTTCCTGGACAGTATCAATGAGCAGTTCTTC	CASSFLDSINEQFF
.	TRBV7-9	.	TRBJ2-2	TGTGCCAGCAGCGACGACTGGAACCGGGGCGGGGAGCTGTTTTTT	CASSDDWNRGGELFF
.	TRBV14	.	TRBJ2-7	TGTGCCAGCAGCCCCGGAGGAACCTACGAGCAGTACTTC	CASSPGGTYEQYF
.	TRBV5-4	TRBD2	TRBJ2-7	TGTGCCAGCAGCCCAAGAAAGACGGGGGGAACCTACGAGCAGTACTTC	CASSPRKTGGTYEQYF
once	TRBV5-4	TRBD2	TRBJ2-3	TGTGCCAGCAGCTCCGTCCTTGGGGGGGGCACAGATACGCAGTATTTT	CASSSVLGGGTDTQYF
.	TRBV5-6	.	TRBJ1-4	TGTGCCAGCAGCTTGTTATCGGGGAGTGAAAAACTGTTTTTT	CASSLLSGSEKLFF
.	TRBV6-1	TRBD2	TRBJ2-7	TGTGCCAGCAGTGTTGTGGGAGGGTCCTACGAGCAGTACTTC	CASSVVGGSYEQYF
few	TRBV7-9	TRBD2	TRBJ2-7	TGTGCCAGCAGCTCCATCCGACTAGCGGGAATCTCCTACGAGCAGTACTTC	CASSSIRLAGISYEQYF
.	TRBV27	.	TRBJ1-1	TGTGCCAGCAGTTACGGTAGGAACACTGAAGCTTTCTTT	CASSYGRNTEAFF
.	TRBV7-9	.	TRBJ1-2	TGTGCCAGCAGCCCCGACGTTAAAGCGCCGACAGGTTATGGCTACACCTTC	CASSPDVKAPTGYGYTF
.	TRBV14	TRBD1	TRBJ1-1	TGTGCCAGCAGCCGTGGACAGGTCATGGCTTTCTTT	CASSRGQVMAFF
.	TRBV11-2	.	TRBJ2-7	TGTGCCAGCAGCTTAGATCTGGGGAGCGAGCAGTACTTC	CASSLDLGSEQYF
once	TRBV9	TRBD1	TRBJ1-1	TGTGCCAGCAGCGTAGCCCCAACTGGACAGGGCGGCACTGAAGCTTTCTTT	CASSVAPTGQGGTEAFF